The source of this T cell receptor (beta chain) is a study of T cell responses to AZD1222 COVID-19 vaccine. Overall study results and limits: Unmutated regions of variants are reportedly targeted by nearly half of spike-specific TCRs.

As to this clone: Its antigen is undetermined.

V shed 0 bases and J shed 1 base, with 7 bases lying between them. CDR1 and CDR2 (germline): SGDLS, YYNGEE. The CDR3 is 14 residues long. Data came from immunoSEQ multiplex PCR; TCRdb stores just in-frame clones and leaves some out. The sample shows under 300,000 clones, over 85% of them seen only once. The material sequenced was peripheral blood, taken on day 0 of AZD1222 vaccination. This sequence joins TRBV9 and TRBJ1-1; D perhaps matches TRBD1 (5 bases). This receptor was identified in an adult in good health. The CDR3 coding sequence is TGTGCCAGCAGCGTAGGGGGACCGAACACTGAAGCTTTCTTT. Translating it yields CASSVGGPNTEAFF. The full variable domain, rest sourced from reference TRBV9 and TRBJ1-1, is DSGVTQTPKHLITATGQRVTLRCSPRSGDLSVYWYQQSLDQGLQFLIQYYNGEERAKGNILERFSAQQFPDLHSELNLSSLELGDSALYFCASSVGGPNTEAFFGQGTRLTVV.